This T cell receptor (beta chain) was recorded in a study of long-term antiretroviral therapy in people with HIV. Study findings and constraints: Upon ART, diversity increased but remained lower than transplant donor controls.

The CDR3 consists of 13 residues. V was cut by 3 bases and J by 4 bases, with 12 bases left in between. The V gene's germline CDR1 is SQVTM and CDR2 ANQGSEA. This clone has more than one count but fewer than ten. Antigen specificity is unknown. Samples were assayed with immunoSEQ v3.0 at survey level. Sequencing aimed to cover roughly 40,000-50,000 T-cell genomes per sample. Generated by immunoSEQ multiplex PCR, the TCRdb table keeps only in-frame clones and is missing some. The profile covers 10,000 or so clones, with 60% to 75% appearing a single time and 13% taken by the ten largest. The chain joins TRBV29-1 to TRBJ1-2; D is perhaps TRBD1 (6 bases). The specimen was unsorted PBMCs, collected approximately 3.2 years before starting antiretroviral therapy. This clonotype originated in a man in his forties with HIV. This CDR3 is CSVDLGRGYGYTF. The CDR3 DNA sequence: TGCAGCGTTGATTTGGGCAGGGGCTATGGCTACACCTTC. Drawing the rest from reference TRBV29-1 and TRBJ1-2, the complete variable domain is SAVISQKPSRDICQRGTSLTIQCQVDSQVTMMFWYRQQPGQSLTLIATANQGSEATYESGFVIDKFPISRPNLTFSTLTVSNMSPEDSSIYLCSVDLGRGYGYTFGSGTRLTVV.